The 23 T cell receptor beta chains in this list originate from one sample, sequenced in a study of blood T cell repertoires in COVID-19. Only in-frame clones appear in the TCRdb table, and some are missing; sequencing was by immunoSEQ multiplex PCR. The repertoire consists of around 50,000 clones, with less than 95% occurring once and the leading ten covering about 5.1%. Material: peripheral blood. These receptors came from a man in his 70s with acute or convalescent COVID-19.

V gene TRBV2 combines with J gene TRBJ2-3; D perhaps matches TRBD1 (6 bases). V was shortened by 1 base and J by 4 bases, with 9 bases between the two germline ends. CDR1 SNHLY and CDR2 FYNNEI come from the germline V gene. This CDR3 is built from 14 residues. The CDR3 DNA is TGTGCCAGCAGTGAAGGCAGGGGTGCAGATACGCAGTATTTT. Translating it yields CASSEGRGADTQYF. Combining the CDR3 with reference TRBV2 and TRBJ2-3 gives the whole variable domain EPEVTQTPSHQVTQMGQEVILRCVPISNHLYFYWYRQILGQKVEFLVSFYNNEISEKSEIFDDQFSVERPDGSNFTLKIRSTKLEDSAMYFCASSEGRGADTQYFGPGTRLTVL.

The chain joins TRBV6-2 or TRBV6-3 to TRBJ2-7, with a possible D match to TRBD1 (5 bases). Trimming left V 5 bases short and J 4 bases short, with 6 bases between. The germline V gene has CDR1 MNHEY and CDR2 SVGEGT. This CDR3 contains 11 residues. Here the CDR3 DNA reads TGTGCCAGCAGTGACAGATACGAGCAGTACTTC. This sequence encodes CASSDRYEQYF.

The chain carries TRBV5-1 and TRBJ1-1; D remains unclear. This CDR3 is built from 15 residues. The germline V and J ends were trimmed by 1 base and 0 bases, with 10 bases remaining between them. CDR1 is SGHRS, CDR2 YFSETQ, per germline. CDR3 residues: CASSLLTGLNTEAFF. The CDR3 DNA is TGCGCCAGCAGCTTGCTTACGGGGTTGAACACTGAAGCTTTCTTT.

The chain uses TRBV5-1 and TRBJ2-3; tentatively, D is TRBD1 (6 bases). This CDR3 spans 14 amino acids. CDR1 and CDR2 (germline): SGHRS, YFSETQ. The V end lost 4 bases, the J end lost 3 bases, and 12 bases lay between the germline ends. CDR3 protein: CASSLRTETDTQYF. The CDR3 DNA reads TGCGCCAGCAGCCTACGGACAGAGACAGATACGCAGTATTTT. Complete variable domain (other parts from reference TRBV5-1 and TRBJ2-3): KAGVTQTPRYLIKTRGQQVTLSCSPISGHRSVSWYQQTPGQGLQFLFEYFSETQRNKGNFPGRFSGRQFSNSRSEMNVSTLELGDSALYLCASSLRTETDTQYFGPGTRLTVL.

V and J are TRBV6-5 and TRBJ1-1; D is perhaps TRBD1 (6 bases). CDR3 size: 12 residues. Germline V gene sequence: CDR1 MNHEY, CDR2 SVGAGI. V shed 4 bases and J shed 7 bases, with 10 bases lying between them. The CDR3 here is CASSLGQYEAFF. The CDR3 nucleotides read TGTGCCAGCAGTTTAGGACAGTATGAAGCTTTCTTT.

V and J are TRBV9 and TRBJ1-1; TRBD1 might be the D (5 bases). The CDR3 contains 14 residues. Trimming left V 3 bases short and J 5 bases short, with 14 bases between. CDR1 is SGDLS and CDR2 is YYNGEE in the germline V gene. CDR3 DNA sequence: TGTGCCAGCAGCGAGCGACAGAGCTGGACTGAAGCTTTCTTT. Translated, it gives CASSERQSWTEAFF.

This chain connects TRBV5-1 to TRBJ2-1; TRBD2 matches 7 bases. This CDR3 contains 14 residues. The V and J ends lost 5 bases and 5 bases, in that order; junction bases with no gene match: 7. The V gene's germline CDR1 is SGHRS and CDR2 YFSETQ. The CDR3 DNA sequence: TGCGCCAGCAGACCTCCGGGGGGTAACAATGAGCAGTTCTTC. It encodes CASRPPGGNNEQFF.

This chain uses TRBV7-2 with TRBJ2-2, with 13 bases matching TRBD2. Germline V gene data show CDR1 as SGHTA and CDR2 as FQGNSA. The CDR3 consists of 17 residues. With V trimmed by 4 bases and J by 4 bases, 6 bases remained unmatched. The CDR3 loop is CASSSSRTSGGTGELFF. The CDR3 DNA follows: TGTGCCAGCAGCTCATCCCGGACTAGCGGGGGCACCGGGGAGCTGTTTTTT.

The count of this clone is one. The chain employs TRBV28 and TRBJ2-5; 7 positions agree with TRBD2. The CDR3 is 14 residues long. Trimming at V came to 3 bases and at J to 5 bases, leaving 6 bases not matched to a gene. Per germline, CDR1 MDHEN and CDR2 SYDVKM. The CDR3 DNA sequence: TGTGCCAGCAGTTTGACTAGCTTCTGGGAGACCCAGTACTTC. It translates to CASSLTSFWETQYF.

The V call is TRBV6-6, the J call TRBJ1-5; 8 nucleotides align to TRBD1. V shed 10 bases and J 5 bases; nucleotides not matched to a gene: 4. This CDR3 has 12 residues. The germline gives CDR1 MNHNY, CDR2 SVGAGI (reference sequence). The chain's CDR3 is CAIGQGHQPQHF. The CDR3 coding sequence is TGTGCCATCGGACAGGGACATCAGCCCCAGCATTTT.

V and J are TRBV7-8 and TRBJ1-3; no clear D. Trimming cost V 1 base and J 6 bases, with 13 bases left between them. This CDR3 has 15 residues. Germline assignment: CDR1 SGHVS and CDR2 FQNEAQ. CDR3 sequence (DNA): TGTGCCAGCAGCTTAGATCCCCGAGGAGAAAACACCATATATTTT. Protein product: CASSLDPRGENTIYF.

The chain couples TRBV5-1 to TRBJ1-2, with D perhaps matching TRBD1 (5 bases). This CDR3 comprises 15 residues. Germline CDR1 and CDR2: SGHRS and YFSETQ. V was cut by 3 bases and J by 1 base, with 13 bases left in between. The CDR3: CASSSWTRNNYGYTF. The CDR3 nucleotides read TGCGCCAGCAGCTCGTGGACACGTAATAACTATGGCTACACCTTC.

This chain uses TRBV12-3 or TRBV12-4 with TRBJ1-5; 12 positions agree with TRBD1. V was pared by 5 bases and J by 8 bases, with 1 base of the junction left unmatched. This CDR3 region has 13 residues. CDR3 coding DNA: TGTGCCAGCAGTGGGACAGGGGGCAAGCCCCAGCATTTT. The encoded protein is CASSGTGGKPQHF.

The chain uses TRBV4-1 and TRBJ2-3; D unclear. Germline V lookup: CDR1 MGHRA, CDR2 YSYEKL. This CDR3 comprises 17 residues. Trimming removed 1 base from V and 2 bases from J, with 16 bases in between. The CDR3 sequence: CASSQAPLALNTDTQYF. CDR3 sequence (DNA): TGCGCCAGCAGCCAAGCGCCGTTGGCTCTTAACACAGATACGCAGTATTTT.

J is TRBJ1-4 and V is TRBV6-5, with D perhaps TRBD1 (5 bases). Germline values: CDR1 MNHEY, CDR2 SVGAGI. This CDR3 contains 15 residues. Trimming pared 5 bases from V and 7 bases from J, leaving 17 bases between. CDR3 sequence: CASSPREGRTEKLFF. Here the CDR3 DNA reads TGTGCCAGCAGTCCACGGGAGGGGAGGACTGAAAAACTGTTTTTT.

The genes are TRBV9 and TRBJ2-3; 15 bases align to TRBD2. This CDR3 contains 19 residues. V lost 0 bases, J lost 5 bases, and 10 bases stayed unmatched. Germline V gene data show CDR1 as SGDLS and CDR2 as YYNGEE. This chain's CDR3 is CASSVAGLAGGAAGDTQYF. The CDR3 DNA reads TGTGCCAGCAGCGTAGCTGGACTAGCGGGGGGGGCCGCGGGAGATACGCAGTATTTT.

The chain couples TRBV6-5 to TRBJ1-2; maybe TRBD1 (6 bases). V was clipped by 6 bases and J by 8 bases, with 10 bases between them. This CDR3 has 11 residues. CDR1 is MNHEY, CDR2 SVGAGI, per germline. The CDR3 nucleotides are TGTGCCAGCAGCGGACAGAGGGGCTACACCTTC. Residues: CASSGQRGYTF.

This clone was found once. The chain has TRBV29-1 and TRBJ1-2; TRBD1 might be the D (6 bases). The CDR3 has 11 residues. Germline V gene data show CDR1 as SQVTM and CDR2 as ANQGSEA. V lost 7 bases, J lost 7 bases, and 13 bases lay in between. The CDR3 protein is CSGTQGGGYTF. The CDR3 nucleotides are TGCAGCGGCACACAGGGCGGTGGCTACACCTTC.

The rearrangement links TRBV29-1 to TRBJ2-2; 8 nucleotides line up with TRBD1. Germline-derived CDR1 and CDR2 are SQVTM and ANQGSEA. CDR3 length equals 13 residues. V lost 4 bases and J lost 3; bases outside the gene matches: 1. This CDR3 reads CSVVDRDTGELFF. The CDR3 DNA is TGCAGCGTTGTGGACAGGGACACCGGGGAGCTGTTTTTT.

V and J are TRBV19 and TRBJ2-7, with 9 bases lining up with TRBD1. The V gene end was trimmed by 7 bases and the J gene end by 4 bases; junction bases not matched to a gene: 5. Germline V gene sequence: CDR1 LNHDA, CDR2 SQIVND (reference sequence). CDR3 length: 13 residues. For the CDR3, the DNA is TGTGCCAGTAAGCCCGGACAGGGGTACGAGCAGTACTTC. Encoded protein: CASKPGQGYEQYF.

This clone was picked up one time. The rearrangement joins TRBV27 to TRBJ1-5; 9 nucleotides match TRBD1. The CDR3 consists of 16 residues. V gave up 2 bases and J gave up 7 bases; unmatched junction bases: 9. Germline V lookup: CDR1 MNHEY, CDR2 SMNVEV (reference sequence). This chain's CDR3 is CASSLLGDRVGQPQHF. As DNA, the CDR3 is TGTGCCAGCAGTTTACTGGGGGACAGGGTTGGACAGCCCCAGCATTTT.

The CDR3 region is CASLDVGTGGNQPQHF. The CDR3 DNA sequence: TGTGCCAGTTTAGACGTAGGGACAGGGGGCAATCAGCCCCAGCATTTT. V is TRBV19 and J is TRBJ1-5; the match to TRBD1 covers 10 bases. The CDR3 has 16 amino acids. Germline V gene sequence: CDR1 LNHDA, CDR2 SQIVND (reference sequence). J lost 2 bases, V lost 8 bases, and 9 bases had no gene match.

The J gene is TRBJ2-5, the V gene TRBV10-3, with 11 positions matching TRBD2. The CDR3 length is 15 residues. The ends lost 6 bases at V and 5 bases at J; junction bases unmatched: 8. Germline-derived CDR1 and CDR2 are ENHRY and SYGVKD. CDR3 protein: CAISIAGGRRETQYF. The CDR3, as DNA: TGTGCCATCAGCATAGCGGGGGGGCGTCGGGAGACCCAGTACTTC.